This TCR beta chain was recorded in a study of blood T cell repertoires in COVID-19. V was clipped by 1 base and J by 8 bases, with 10 bases between them. Germline lookup yields CDR1 SGHNT and CDR2 YYREEE (reference sequence). This CDR3 has 13 amino acids. Measured with immunoSEQ multiplex PCR; TCRdb has only the in-frame clones, and not every one. The data hold 350,000 to 400,000 clones, with 89% observed a single time. This clone was recorded a few times. The clonotype comes from a young woman with COVID-19, enrolled during active disease. The sequenced material came from peripheral blood. The genes are TRBV5-4 and TRBJ2-4; the D gene is possibly TRBD2 (6 bases). For the CDR3, the DNA is TGTGCCAGCAGCTTGTTCGGGGGTGACATTCAGTACTTC. As protein: CASSLFGGDIQYF.